These 31 T cell receptor beta chains originate from one sample sequenced in a study of blood T cell repertoires in COVID-19. Using immunoSEQ multiplex PCR, the repertoire was profiled, and TCRdb retains in-frame clones only, with some absent. The data hold about 250,000 clones, with roughly nine tenths observed a single time. Sequenced: peripheral blood. The receptors here all came from a woman aged 55-69 years who had recovered from COVID-19.

The chain has TRBV11-2 and TRBJ2-7; the D gene is possibly TRBD2 (5 bases). This CDR3 has 14 amino acids. V was pared by 6 bases and J by 5 bases, with 17 bases between. The germline V gene encodes CDR1 SGHAT and CDR2 FQNNGV. The chain's CDR3 is CASSGSPLLDEQYF. In DNA, the CDR3 is TGTGCCAGCAGTGGAAGCCCACTACTAGACGAGCAGTACTTC.

The rearrangement joins TRBV19 to TRBJ2-7, with 11 nucleotides matching TRBD1. CDR3 length: 15 amino acids. Germline loops: CDR1 LNHDA, CDR2 SQIVND (reference sequence). J gave up 6 bases and V 7 bases, and 11 bases lay outside the gene matches. For the CDR3, the DNA is TGTGCCAGTAACACAGGACAGGGGGCTTCTTTCGAGCAGTACTTC. As protein: CASNTGQGASFEQYF. Combining the CDR3 with reference TRBV19 and TRBJ2-7 gives the whole variable domain DGGITQSPKYLFRKEGQNVTLSCEQNLNHDAMYWYRQDPGQGLRLIYYSQIVNDFQKGDIAEGYSVSREKKESFPLTVTSAQKNPTAFYLCASNTGQGASFEQYFGPGTRLTVT.

The chain couples TRBV6-4 to TRBJ1-2; TRBD1 matches at 11 bases. Looked up from germline, CDR1 is MRHNA and CDR2 is SNTAGT. There are 16 residues in the CDR3. V dropped 7 bases and J dropped 2; count of bases not matched to a gene: 9. The CDR3 is CASTGQGEGDNYGYTF. CDR3 nucleotides: TGTGCCAGCACGGGACAGGGGGAAGGTGACAACTATGGCTACACCTTC.

This clone occurred many times. The chain combines TRBV28 with TRBJ1-3; D is unresolved. The CDR3 extends over 13 amino acids. With 6 bases removed from V and 5 bases from J, the gap between germline ends came to 11 bases. CDR1 and CDR2 from the germline V gene are MDHEN and SYDVKM. The CDR3 DNA reads TGTGCCAGCAGCTACGATGCTAGAAACACCATATATTTT. Protein: CASSYDARNTIYF. The full variable domain, its missing parts supplied by reference TRBV28 and TRBJ1-3, is DVKVTQSSRYLVKRTGEKVFLECVQDMDHENMFWYRQDPGLGLRLIYFSYDVKMKEKGDIPEGYSVSREKKERFSLILESASTNQTSMYLCASSYDARNTIYFGEGSWLTVV.

The genes are TRBV7-6 and TRBJ1-6; D is possibly TRBD1 (5 bases). There are 17 residues in the CDR3. Germline assignment: CDR1 SGHVS and CDR2 FNYEAQ. V gave up 0 bases and J gave up 5 bases, with 14 bases separating them. CDR3 region: CASSLAGGVGDNSPLHF. The CDR3 DNA sequence: TGTGCCAGCAGCTTAGCGGGAGGGGTCGGAGATAATTCACCCCTCCACTTT.

The chain recombines TRBV28 with TRBJ1-2; D is unclear. Trimming stripped 2 bases from V and 7 bases from J, with 8 bases between. Germline assignment: CDR1 MDHEN and CDR2 SYDVKM. This CDR3 is built from 12 residues. CDR3 in amino acids: CASSLLATGYTF. The CDR3 DNA sequence: TGTGCCAGCAGTTTACTAGCTACTGGCTACACCTTC.

The chain is built from TRBV5-4 and TRBJ2-3; no firm D call. Deletions cut 0 bases from V and 3 bases from J, with 8 bases between. Germline values: CDR1 SGHNT, CDR2 YYREEE (reference sequence). The length of the CDR3 is 14 residues. Written as DNA, the CDR3 is TGTGCCAGCAGCTTGGCCCTAAGTACAGATACGCAGTATTTT. Protein sequence: CASSLALSTDTQYF.

The CDR3 reads CASSFNSGGAYSPEQYF. The CDR3 region has the DNA TGCGCCAGCAGCTTTAATAGCGGGGGGGCCTATAGCCCCGAGCAGTACTTC. The rearrangement joins TRBV5-1 to TRBJ2-7, with 11 bases that match TRBD2. With V trimmed by 2 bases and J by 6 bases, 13 bases remained unmatched. CDR1 and CDR2 from the germline V gene are SGHRS and YFSETQ. This CDR3 has 17 residues.

V gene TRBV28 combines with J gene TRBJ1-5; the match to TRBD1 covers 9 bases. Germline values: CDR1 MDHEN, CDR2 SYDVKM. The CDR3 has 14 residues. V lost 6 bases to trimming and J lost 7 bases; unmatched junction nucleotides: 7. Here the CDR3 reads CASSPQGAGQPQHF. The CDR3, as DNA: TGTGCCAGCAGCCCACAGGGGGCAGGGCAGCCCCAGCATTTT.

This clone was counted only a few times. The V gene is TRBV19, the J gene TRBJ1-1; D perhaps matches TRBD1 (5 bases). The germline V and J ends were trimmed by 4 bases and 5 bases, with 17 bases remaining between them. The CDR3 spans 15 residues. Per the germline V gene, CDR1 is LNHDA and CDR2 is SQIVND (reference sequence). The CDR3 sequence: CASSKGRGSGTEAFF. The CDR3 nucleotides are TGTGCCAGTAGTAAGGGGAGGGGTTCGGGGACTGAAGCTTTCTTT.

The genes are TRBV9 and TRBJ2-7; 8 bases line up with TRBD2. V lost 0 bases to trimming and J lost 0 bases; unmatched junction nucleotides: 5. CDR3 size: 16 residues. Germline V gives CDR1 SGDLS, CDR2 YYNGEE. Written as DNA, the CDR3 is TGTGCCAGCAGCGTAGTCGGTCGGGGGGGCTCCTACGAGCAGTACTTC. Protein sequence: CASSVVGRGGSYEQYF.

The chain recombines TRBV27 with TRBJ1-4, with TRBD1 as a possible D gene (5 bases). V was pared by 3 bases and J by 5 bases, with 13 bases between. The CDR3 totals 15 residues. Germline CDR1 is MNHEY and CDR2 is SMNVEV (reference sequence). The CDR3 bases are TGTGCCAGCAGTTTTAGGGGCCTCCCAAATGAAAAACTGTTTTTT. Protein sequence: CASSFRGLPNEKLFF.

The chain is built from TRBV3-1 (or the pseudogene TRBV3-2) and TRBJ1-4; no firm D call. Per germline, CDR1 LGHDT and CDR2 YNNKEL (reference sequence). CDR3 length equals 15 residues. The germline V and J ends were trimmed by 4 bases and 0 bases, with 9 bases remaining between them. CDR3 bases: TGTGCCAGCAGCCGCGTCGGGGCAACTAATGAAAAACTGTTTTTT. As protein: CASSRVGATNEKLFF.

This clone was counted only a few times. The chain employs TRBV9 and TRBJ2-1; TRBD2 might be the D (5 bases). Germline CDR1 SGDLS, CDR2 YYNGEE. The CDR3 is made up of 14 amino acids. Trimming took 1 base from V and 6 from J, leaving 11 bases between them. The CDR3 DNA sequence: TGTGCCAGCAGCGTAATATGGCTAGCCAATGAGCAGTTCTTC. It codes for CASSVIWLANEQFF.

The chain has TRBV6-2 or TRBV6-3 and TRBJ2-2; 7 bases align to TRBD1. This CDR3 is built from 15 residues. Germline CDR1 is MNHEY and CDR2 is SVGEGT. J gave up 1 base and V 6 bases, and 5 bases lay outside the gene matches. The DNA for the CDR3 is TGTGCCAGCAGCGAGACAGGGATGAACACCGGGGAGCTGTTTTTT. It yields the protein CASSETGMNTGELFF.

The rearrangement links TRBV24-1 to TRBJ2-6; D is uncertain. The CDR3 length is 14 residues. Per the germline V gene, CDR1 is KGHDR and CDR2 is SFDVKD. V was shortened by 6 bases and J by 0 bases, with 5 bases between the two germline ends. In DNA form, the CDR3 reads TGTGCCACCAGTAAGAGCTCTGGGGCCAACGTCCTGACTTTC. Amino acids: CATSKSSGANVLTF.

This chain's CDR3 is CASTPGLGGPNEQFF. DNA for the CDR3: TGTGCCAGCACCCCGGGGTTAGGGGGACCCAATGAGCAGTTCTTC. The J gene is TRBJ2-1, the V gene TRBV27; TRBD1 is a possible D gene (6 bases). This CDR3 is built from 15 residues. The germline V gene has CDR1 MNHEY and CDR2 SMNVEV (reference sequence). The V end lost 7 bases, the J end lost 6 bases, and 19 bases lay between the germline ends.

This chain connects TRBV6-2 or TRBV6-3 to TRBJ1-5, with TRBD1 as a possible D gene (5 bases). The CDR3 spans 14 residues. Deletions cut 3 bases from V and 3 bases from J, with 9 bases between. CDR1 and CDR2 (germline): MNHEY, SVGEGT. The CDR3 region is CASSYGRDNQPQHF. The DNA of the CDR3 is TGTGCCAGCAGTTATGGCAGGGACAATCAGCCCCAGCATTTT.

The chain combines TRBV5-1 with TRBJ1-1, with 8 nucleotides matching TRBD1. The CDR3 totals 13 residues. Germline V lookup: CDR1 SGHRS, CDR2 YFSETQ. The V gene end was trimmed by 4 bases and the J gene end by 4 bases; junction bases not matched to a gene: 3. CDR3 region: CASSTDRGTEAFF. The CDR3 DNA follows: TGCGCCAGCAGCACCGACAGGGGCACTGAAGCTTTCTTT.

The chain combines TRBV5-8 with TRBJ1-1, with D tentatively TRBD1 (5 bases). The CDR3 length is 12 residues. V shed 2 bases and J shed 7 bases, with 9 bases lying between them. The germline V gene encodes CDR1 SGHTS and CDR2 YDEGEE. CDR3 nucleotides: TGTGCCAGCAGCTTATTCACAGGTGAAGCTTTCTTT. Its translation: CASSLFTGEAFF. Full variable domain (remainder filled in from reference TRBV5-8 and TRBJ1-1): EAGVTQSPTHLIKTRGQQATLRCSPISGHTSVYWYQQALGLGLQFLLWYDEGEERNRGNFPPRFSGRQFPNYSSELNVNALELEDSALYLCASSLFTGEAFFGQGTRLTVV.

This chain links TRBV7-9 with TRBJ2-2; possible D gene TRBD1, 5 bases. From germline, CDR1 is SEHNR and CDR2 FQNEAQ (reference sequence). The CDR3 loop spans 13 amino acids. V was pared by 3 bases and J by 4 bases, with 6 bases between. CDR3 region: CASSFRATGELFF. The CDR3 DNA reads as TGTGCCAGCAGCTTCAGGGCCACCGGGGAGCTGTTTTTT.

The V and J genes are TRBV7-3 and TRBJ2-5, with TRBD1 as a possible D gene (7 bases). Trimming pared 5 bases from V and 4 bases from J, leaving 17 bases between. This CDR3 spans 15 amino acids. Germline V gene data show CDR1 as SGHTA and CDR2 as FQGTGA. Here the CDR3 DNA reads TGTGCCAGCAGCCGGATGGAGGGGGCGAGAGAGACCCAGTACTTC. As protein: CASSRMEGARETQYF. Using reference TRBV7-3 and TRBJ2-5 for the parts outside the CDR3, the full variable domain is GAGVSQTPSNKVTEKGKYVELRCDPISGHTALYWYRQSLGQGPEFLIYFQGTGAADDSGLPNDRFFAVRPEGSVSTLKIQRTERGDSAVYLCASSRMEGARETQYFGPGTRLLVL.

The chain has TRBV7-6 and TRBJ2-1; perhaps TRBD1 as D (6 bases). The CDR3 length is 17 residues. Trimming cost V 5 bases and J 2 bases, with 19 bases left between them. CDR1 is SGHVS, CDR2 FNYEAQ, per germline. CDR3 DNA sequence: TGTGCCAGCAGCCCCGCATTTCGGACAGAAACCTACAATGAGCAGTTCTTC. Encoded protein: CASSPAFRTETYNEQFF.

The table lists this clone with a count of one. V usage is TRBV5-1 and J usage is TRBJ2-1; 7 bases line up with TRBD2. Germline trimming cut 3 bases from V and 3 bases from J; bases unmatched to any gene: 6. CDR3 length: 15 residues. Germline CDR1 SGHRS, CDR2 YFSETQ. The CDR3 DNA is TGCGCCAGCAGCTCTGACCCGGGGGGCTACAATGAGCAGTTCTTC. Amino acids: CASSSDPGGYNEQFF.

The table lists this clone with a few counts. The gene calls are TRBV12-3 or TRBV12-4 and TRBJ2-7; D unclear. Trimming removed 5 bases at V and 3 bases at J, with 5 bases between. The CDR3 covers 11 residues. DNA of the CDR3: TGTGCCAGCAGTGAACTCTACGAGCAGTACTTC. It codes for CASSELYEQYF.

The table lists this clone with a count of one. The CDR3, as DNA: TGTGCCAGCAGCTTAGGGGGCGGCGGCTACACCTTC. The encoded protein is CASSLGGGGYTF. The genes are TRBV11-2 and TRBJ1-2, with D tentatively TRBD1 (5 bases). Trimming shortened V by 1 base and J by 8 bases, and 8 bases separated the two germline ends. The CDR3 length is 12 residues. Per germline, CDR1 SGHAT and CDR2 FQNNGV.

CDR3 nucleotide sequence: TGTGCCAGCAGCTTGGCCGGGACTAGCGGGGGGGTGGCAGATACGCAGTATTTT. Residues: CASSLAGTSGGVADTQYF. The V gene is TRBV5-4, the J gene TRBJ2-3; 16 positions agree with TRBD2. V lost 0 bases and J lost 4; bases outside the gene matches: 5. This CDR3 has 18 residues. Germline V gene data show CDR1 as SGHNT and CDR2 as YYREEE (reference sequence). Full variable domain (rest looked up from reference TRBV5-4 and TRBJ2-3): ETGVTQSPTHLIKTRGQQVTLRCSSQSGHNTVSWYQQALGQGPQFIFQYYREEENGRGNFPPRFSGLQFPNYSSELNVNALELDDSALYLCASSLAGTSGGVADTQYFGPGTRLTVL.

This chain uses TRBV12-3 or TRBV12-4 with TRBJ1-2; D remains ambiguous. Trimming took off 0 bases at V and 8 bases at J, with 10 bases between the two ends. The CDR3 length is 13 residues. CDR3: CASSLAPRAGYTF. CDR3 in DNA: TGTGCCAGCAGTTTAGCGCCGAGAGCCGGCTACACCTTC.

V usage is TRBV6-5 and J usage is TRBJ2-2, with unresolved D. CDR3 size: 15 residues. V was shortened by 5 bases and J by 1 base, with 11 bases between the two germline ends. Germline V gene lookup returns CDR1 MNHEY and CDR2 SVGAGI. The CDR3 protein is CASSLRAGNTGELFF. The CDR3 bases are TGTGCCAGCAGTCTAAGAGCAGGGAACACCGGGGAGCTGTTTTTT.

This clone was recorded at least ten times. This chain connects TRBV14 to TRBJ2-1; TRBD1 agrees at 8 bases. J was trimmed by 6 bases and V by 2 bases; bases with no gene match: 9. CDR1 is SGHDN, CDR2 FVKESK, per germline. The length of the CDR3 is 16 residues. The CDR3 protein is CASSQRPRGRVNEQFF. The CDR3, as DNA: TGTGCCAGCAGCCAACGGCCCAGGGGGCGCGTCAATGAGCAGTTCTTC.

This sequence joins TRBV2 and TRBJ1-1, with D unresolved. Germline V gene lookup returns CDR1 SNHLY and CDR2 FYNNEI. The CDR3 is 13 amino acids. V was clipped by 6 bases and J by 0 bases, with 8 bases between them. The CDR3 region is CASSLAMNTEAFF. The CDR3 nucleotides are TGTGCCAGCAGCCTAGCTATGAACACTGAAGCTTTCTTT.